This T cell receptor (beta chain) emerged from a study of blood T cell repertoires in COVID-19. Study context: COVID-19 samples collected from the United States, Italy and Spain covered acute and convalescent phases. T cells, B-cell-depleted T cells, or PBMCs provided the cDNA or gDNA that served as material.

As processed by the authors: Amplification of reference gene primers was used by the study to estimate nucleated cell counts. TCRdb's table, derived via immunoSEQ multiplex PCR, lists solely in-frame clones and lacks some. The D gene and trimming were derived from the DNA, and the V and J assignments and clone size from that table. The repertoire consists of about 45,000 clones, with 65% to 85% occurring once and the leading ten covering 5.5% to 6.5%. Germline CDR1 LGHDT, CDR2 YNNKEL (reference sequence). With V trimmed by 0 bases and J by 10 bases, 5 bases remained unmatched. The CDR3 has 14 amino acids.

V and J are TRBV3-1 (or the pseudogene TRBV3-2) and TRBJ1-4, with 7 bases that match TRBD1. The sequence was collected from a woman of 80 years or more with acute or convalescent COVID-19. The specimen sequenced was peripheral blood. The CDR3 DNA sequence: TGTGCCAGCAGCCAAGAGAGGTGGGACAGAAAACTGTTTTTT. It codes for CASSQERWDRKLFF.